These T cell receptor beta chains were read from a single sample in a study of human T cells and chemical hapten exposure. A single record per CDR3 protein comes from TCRdb applying MiXCR to the RACE reads. The repertoire has approximately 97,000 distinct CDR3 sequences, roughly a quarter of them found once; the top ten carry approximately 10%. Sequencing used whole blood, obtained in connection with sensitization to the hapten diphenylcyclopropenone (DPC). The origin of the receptors is a man between 35 and 55 years old with alopecia areata. Some clones in this sample may be carry-over from other donors' samples. Each CDR3 is given with its conserved first and last residue. A D gene is named only where the DNA matches it firmly. A clone size is listed for some rows: how often the clone was seen (once, few, many), or a class if it is expanded.

D	size	J	V	DNA	CDR3
TRBD1	few	TRBJ1-5	TRBV4-3	TGCGCCAGCAGCCAACTGCGAGGGGGACAGGGAAGCAATCAGCCCCAGCATTTT	CASSQLRGGQGSNQPQHF
.	.	TRBJ1-6	TRBV6-1	TGTGCCAGCAGTGTAGGAGCTTGTAATTCACCCCTCCACTTT	CASSVGACNSPLHF
.	.	TRBJ2-3	TRBV24-1	TGTGCCACCAGTGATTTCAAGAACTCCAACACAGATACGCAGTATTTT	CATSDFKNSNTDTQYF
TRBD2	.	TRBJ2-1	TRBV7-6	TGTGCCAGCAGCTCCTTTAGCGGGAGCTACAATGAGCAGTTCTTC	CASSSFSGSYNEQFF
.	.	TRBJ2-3	TRBV6-5	TGTGCCAGCAGTTCCGGACAAGATACGCAGTATTTT	CASSSGQDTQYF
.	.	TRBJ2-5	TRBV4-1	TGCGCCAGCAGCCGAGCAGGGTCATTCCAAGAGACCCAGTACTTC	CASSRAGSFQETQYF
.	.	TRBJ1-5	TRBV6-1	TGTGCCAGCAGGAAACAGGGTCTCGTCAATCAGCCCCAGCATTTT	CASRKQGLVNQPQHF
.	.	TRBJ2-1	TRBV20-1	TGCAGTGCTAGAGGCACTAAATCCTACAATGAGCAGTTCTTC	CSARGTKSYNEQFF
TRBD2	.	TRBJ2-7	TRBV5-1	TGCGCCAGCAGCTTGGCCGGCCTGGGGCTAGCGGGAACCCAGATCGAGCAGTACTTC	CASSLAGLGLAGTQIEQYF
.	few	TRBJ2-7	TRBV7-8	TGTGCCAGCAGCTTAAGGCAGGGTACCTACGAGCAGTACTTC	CASSLRQGTYEQYF
.	few	TRBJ1-5	TRBV6-5	TGTGCCACCAACCCCGGAGGCGGCAATCAGCCCCAGCATTTT	CATNPGGGNQPQHF
TRBD1	.	TRBJ1-1	TRBV11-2	TGTGCCAGCAGTAAGACGGGACAGGGTGTTGGTGAAGCTTTCTTT	CASSKTGQGVGEAFF
.	.	TRBJ2-4	TRBV5-4	TGTGCCAGCAGCTTGGCAGGGGAAAACATTCAGTACTTC	CASSLAGENIQYF
.	few	TRBJ2-3	TRBV28	TGTGCCAGCAGTTTGTGGGGTTCCTTCTCTAGCACAGATACGCAGTATTTT	CASSLWGSFSSTDTQYF
.	few	TRBJ2-5	TRBV10-1	TGCGCCAGCAGTGAAAGAGGGCTCCGAGAGACCCAGTACTTC	CASSERGLRETQYF
TRBD2	.	TRBJ2-1	TRBV7-9	TGTGCCAGCAGCCCGAAAACCGGGACTAGCGGACAGCAGTTCTTC	CASSPKTGTSGQQFF
TRBD1	few	TRBJ1-5	TRBV20-1	TGCAGTGCTAGAGAGGGACAGGCGAATAATCAGCCCCAGCATTTT	CSAREGQANNQPQHF
.	.	TRBJ2-5	TRBV11-1	TGTGCCAGCAGCAAGGGGGGGTTCGAATTTCAAGAGACCCAGTACTTC	CASSKGGFEFQETQYF
.	.	TRBJ2-5	TRBV5-1	TGCGCCAGCAGCCCAACTCCGGAGGGGGAGACCCAGTACTTC	CASSPTPEGETQYF
TRBD1	once	TRBJ2-7	TRBV20-1	TGCAGTGCTAGTTTGACAGGGGGCGCGGCCGAGCAGTACTTC	CSASLTGGAAEQYF
TRBD1	.	TRBJ2-5	TRBV3-1	TGTGCCAGCAGCTACCACAGGGGGCGTGGGCAAGAGACCCAGTACTTC	CASSYHRGRGQETQYF
.	.	TRBJ1-1	TRBV7-9	TGTGCCAGCAGCCCGGTCCTGGACACTGAAGCTTTCTTT	CASSPVLDTEAFF
TRBD1	.	TRBJ2-3	TRBV6-1	TGTGCCAGCAGTGAATGGTACTTTCTAGGACAGGGACTTGCAGATACGCAGTATTTT	CASSEWYFLGQGLADTQYF
TRBD1	few	TRBJ2-3	TRBV12-3/TRBV12-4	TGTGCCAGCAGTTTAGAGAGGACCGGGACAGGGCGCACAGATACGCAGTATTTT	CASSLERTGTGRTDTQYF
.	few	TRBJ2-1	TRBV4-2	TGTGCCAGCAGCCAAGAAAAGGGGGGTTTGTCTTATGAGCAGTTCTTC	CASSQEKGGLSYEQFF
.	.	TRBJ2-3	TRBV15	TGTGCCACCAGCAGAGGGACCAGCACAGATACGCAGTATTTT	CATSRGTSTDTQYF
.	.	TRBJ1-5	TRBV12-3/TRBV12-4	TGTGCCAGCAGTTTAGAAGGTGGCAATCAGCCCCAGCATTTT	CASSLEGGNQPQHF
TRBD1	few	TRBJ2-6	TRBV9	TGTGCCAGCAGCGGTTACAGGGGAGGGGCCAACGTCCTGACTTTC	CASSGYRGGANVLTF